One and the same sample provided the 19 T cell receptor beta chains below, sequenced in a study of identifying expanded T cells in peripheral blood. Produced via immunoSEQ multiplex PCR; TCRdb's table is partial and in-frame only. The table records about 100,000 clones, 88% of them present only once. Source material: blood. The receptors shown here come from a person aged 18 to 75 in good health.

For the CDR3, the DNA is TGTGCCAGCTTCACCAACCCTTTGGATGGCTACACCTTC. Amino acid sequence: CASFTNPLDGYTF. The V and J genes are TRBV6-5 and TRBJ1-2; D is uncertain. The CDR3 consists of 13 residues. The germline V and J ends were trimmed by 8 bases and 6 bases, with 16 bases remaining between them. The germline V gene encodes CDR1 MNHEY and CDR2 SVGAGI.

The rearrangement uses TRBV7-2 and TRBJ2-5; 7 nucleotides line up with TRBD1. The CDR3 has 15 residues. The V segment lost 0 bases and the J segment 2 bases; nucleotides outside the gene matches: 3. Germline V gene sequence: CDR1 SGHTA, CDR2 FQGNSA. The CDR3 protein is CASSLAGTVQETQYF. DNA for the CDR3: TGTGCCAGCAGCTTAGCCGGGACAGTGCAAGAGACCCAGTACTTC.

V gene TRBV7-2 combines with J gene TRBJ1-3; D not resolved. The CDR3 is 14 amino acids. The germline V gene encodes CDR1 SGHTA and CDR2 FQGNSA. With 1 base removed from V and 0 bases from J, the gap between germline ends came to 4 bases. CDR3 sequence: CASSLGLSGNTIYF. The CDR3 nucleotides are TGTGCCAGCAGCTTAGGGCTCTCTGGAAACACCATATATTTT.

CDR3 in DNA: TGTGCCAGCAGTGAACAGGGGAGTAGGGACTATGGCTACACCTTC. Translated, it gives CASSEQGSRDYGYTF. This chain joins TRBV6-1 and TRBJ1-2; a weak D match, TRBD1 (6 bases). The CDR3 loop spans 15 amino acids. V lost 2 bases, J lost 3 bases, and 13 bases lay in between. Per the germline V gene, CDR1 is MNHNS and CDR2 is SASEGT.

Only one count was recorded for this clone. The chain joins TRBV4-3 to TRBJ1-4; 8 bases map to TRBD1. The CDR3 has 15 residues. The junction had 10 bases not matched to a gene; V was cut back by 3 bases and J by 10 bases. Germline lookup yields CDR1 LGHNA and CDR2 YSLEER. In DNA form, the CDR3 reads TGCGCCAGCAGCCAGACCGGACAGGGTGGGGGAAAACTGTTTTTT. Residues: CASSQTGQGGGKLFF.

The rearrangement joins TRBV30 to TRBJ1-2; 8 bases match TRBD1. The CDR3 has 13 residues. Germline values: CDR1 GTSNPN, CDR2 SVGIG (reference sequence). V shed 5 bases and J 4 bases; nucleotides not matched to a gene: 6. The CDR3 DNA reads as TGTGCCTGGTACGGGACAGGAACCTATGGCTACACCTTC. Protein product: CAWYGTGTYGYTF.

The rearrangement links TRBV7-2 to TRBJ1-5; 10 bases agree with TRBD1. The junction had 3 bases not matched to a gene; V was cut back by 6 bases and J by 4 bases. This CDR3 region has 14 residues. Germline-derived CDR1 and CDR2 are SGHTA and FQGNSA. CDR3 coding DNA: TGTGCCAGCAGGCTGGGACAGGGGAATCAGCCCCAGCATTTT. It is translated as CASRLGQGNQPQHF.

The rearrangement joins TRBV6-1 to TRBJ2-1; 10 bases agree with TRBD1. Germline CDR1 and CDR2: MNHNS and SASEGT. V was pared by 4 bases and J by 7 bases, with 7 bases of the junction left unmatched. The CDR3 runs 15 residues. CDR3 amino acids: CASSGSRTGGNEQFF. The CDR3 DNA is TGTGCCAGCAGTGGCAGCAGGACAGGGGGAAATGAGCAGTTCTTC.

The chain uses TRBV19 and TRBJ1-3; weak D call: TRBD1 (6 bases). Germline assignment: CDR1 LNHDA and CDR2 SQIVND (reference sequence). This CDR3 has 16 amino acids. The ends were cut back, 5 bases at V and 3 bases at J, with 17 bases in the middle. The DNA for the CDR3 is TGTGCCAGTAGTCCCAGGGGTCTCACTGTTGGAAACACCATATATTTT. Translation: CASSPRGLTVGNTIYF.

V is TRBV6-1 and J is TRBJ2-3; D is unclear. Trimming removed 2 bases at V and 0 bases at J, with 12 bases between. This CDR3 region has 16 residues. Germline V gene sequence: CDR1 MNHNS, CDR2 SASEGT. CDR3: CASSEPRIASTDTQYF. The CDR3 DNA sequence: TGTGCCAGCAGTGAACCCAGGATAGCTAGCACAGATACGCAGTATTTT.

The V gene is TRBV5-1, the J gene TRBJ1-2, with D unresolved. Germline V gene data show CDR1 as SGHRS and CDR2 as YFSETQ. With 1 base removed from V and 0 bases from J, the gap between germline ends came to 10 bases. The CDR3 length is 15 residues. The CDR3 region is CASSLTQLANYGYTF. CDR3 bases: TGCGCCAGCAGCTTGACACAGCTAGCTAACTATGGCTACACCTTC.

This clone was observed a few times. The rearrangement links TRBV7-9 to TRBJ2-3; 7 nucleotides match TRBD2. Germline CDR1 reads SEHNR; CDR2 reads FQNEAQ (reference sequence). The junction had 2 bases not matched to a gene; V was cut back by 3 bases and J by 2 bases. This CDR3 region has 14 residues. The CDR3 is CASSFGGNTDTQYF. CDR3 sequence (DNA): TGTGCCAGCAGCTTCGGGGGGAACACAGATACGCAGTATTTT.

For the CDR3, the DNA is TGTGCCAGCAGCTTAGTCTGGGCAGGGGCAAATGAAGCTTTCTTT. Residues: CASSLVWAGANEAFF. The genes are TRBV11-2 and TRBJ1-1; maybe TRBD1 (6 bases). The CDR3 consists of 15 residues. CDR1 SGHAT and CDR2 FQNNGV come from the germline V gene. With 1 base removed from V and 7 bases from J, the gap between germline ends came to 16 bases. Drawing the rest from reference TRBV11-2 and TRBJ1-1, the complete variable domain is EAGVAQSPRYKIIEKRQSVAFWCNPISGHATLYWYQQILGQGPKLLIQFQNNGVVDDSQLPKDRFSAERLKGVDSTLKIQPAKLEDSAVYLCASSLVWAGANEAFFGQGTRLTVV.

V usage is TRBV6-1 and J usage is TRBJ2-4; D perhaps matches TRBD2 (6 bases). V gave up 4 bases and J gave up 13 bases, with 11 bases separating them. Germline V CDR1 and CDR2: MNHNS, SASEGT. The CDR3 contains 11 residues. CDR3 region: CASSVAGRQYF. In nucleotides, the CDR3 is TGTGCCAGCAGTGTAGCAGGGAGGCAGTACTTC.

CDR3: CASSRITGGSETQYF. CDR3 bases: TGTGCCAGCAGCAGAATAACGGGGGGTAGCGAGACCCAGTACTTC. The chain links TRBV7-2 to TRBJ2-5; 7 bases align to TRBD2. Trimming removed 5 bases from V and 5 bases from J; junction bases left unmatched: 11. The CDR3 has 15 residues. Germline lookup yields CDR1 SGHTA and CDR2 FQGNSA.

The chain is built from TRBV6-1 and TRBJ2-3; tentatively, D is TRBD1 (6 bases). The V and J ends lost 7 bases and 4 bases respectively, with 15 bases between them. The CDR3 loop spans 14 amino acids. The germline CDR1 and CDR2 sequences are MNHNS and SASEGT. The CDR3 is CASTQRQGSDTQYF. The CDR3 DNA reads as TGTGCCAGCACCCAAAGGCAGGGGTCAGATACGCAGTATTTT.

The V call is TRBV5-1, the J call TRBJ1-1; unclear D gene. This CDR3 is 13 amino acids long. The V gene's germline CDR1 is SGHRS and CDR2 YFSETQ. The V end lost 4 bases, the J end lost 5 bases, and 12 bases lay between the germline ends. The CDR3: CASSLDLSTEAFF. The CDR3 bases are TGCGCCAGCAGCCTAGACCTGAGTACTGAAGCTTTCTTT.

This rearrangement joins TRBV6-6 to TRBJ1-2; TRBD1 matches 12 bases. Germline V gene lookup returns CDR1 MNHNY and CDR2 SVGAGI (reference sequence). The CDR3 covers 14 residues. Trimming removed 4 bases from V and 6 bases from J; junction bases left unmatched: 3. The CDR3 nucleotides are TGTGCCAGCAGTTTGGGACAGGGGGCGAATGGCTACACCTTC. It is translated as CASSLGQGANGYTF.

The gene calls are TRBV30 and TRBJ1-1, with unresolved D. V lost 0 bases, J lost 8 bases, and 13 bases lay in between. The CDR3 has 13 amino acids. Germline V CDR1 and CDR2: GTSNPN, SVGIG (reference sequence). This CDR3 reads CAWSVFLEGEAFF. The DNA for the CDR3 is TGTGCCTGGAGTGTATTTTTGGAAGGGGAAGCTTTCTTT.